A selection of T cell receptor beta chains follows, all from one sample in a study of blood T cells in healthy people across ages. TCRdb used MiXCR to reprocess the 5' RACE reads, holding one entry per CDR3 protein. The sample has 600,000 to 800,000 distinct CDR3 sequences, over 40% seen once. Input material: blood. Receptor source: a woman older than 75 in good health. Each CDR3 is given with its conserved first and last residue. The order of the fields is clone size, J gene, V gene, D gene, CDR3 protein, CDR3 DNA. D genes are given only for firm matches. Size is stated for part of the rows, as once, few or many counts, or as a class when the clone is expanded.

NA TRBJ1-4 TRBV4-1 NA CASSPPGDTNEKLFF TGCGCCAGCAGCCCACCCGGGGACACGAATGAAAAACTGTTTTTT
many TRBJ2-3 TRBV20-1 NA CSAPFQGTDTQYF TGCAGTGCGCCGTTCCAGGGCACAGATACGCAGTATTTT
NA TRBJ2-7 TRBV10-3 TRBD2 CAIRAGTNDNEQYF TGTGCCATCAGGGCCGGGACTAACGACAATGAGCAGTACTTC
NA TRBJ2-3 TRBV29-1 NA CSVLGDASSTDTQYF TGCAGCGTCCTAGGGGACGCCTCTAGCACGGATACGCAGTATTTT
NA TRBJ1-6 TRBV10-3 NA CATYSDSGSPLHF TGTGCCACCTATAGTGACTCTGGTTCACCCCTCCACTTT
NA TRBJ2-7 TRBV27 NA CASSWTPGYEQYF TGTGCCAGCAGCTGGACACCGGGATACGAGCAGTACTTC
once TRBJ2-7 TRBV7-9 NA CASSLALLSGSYNEQYF TGTGCCAGCAGCTTAGCTCTACTTAGCGGCTCCTACAATGAGCAGTACTTC
NA TRBJ1-4 TRBV20-1 TRBD1 CSAIQGGIDEKLFF TGCAGTGCTATACAGGGGGGGATAGATGAAAAACTGTTTTTT
NA TRBJ1-1 TRBV6-6 NA CASSTGGEDTEAFF TGTGCCAGCAGTACCGGCGGGGAGGACACTGAAGCTTTCTTT
once TRBJ2-5 TRBV29-1 NA CSVDRTETQYF TGCAGCGTTGACCGTACAGAGACCCAGTACTTC
many TRBJ2-7 TRBV20-1 TRBD1 CSALGQGAHSYEQYF TGCAGTGCCCTCGGACAGGGAGCCCATTCCTACGAGCAGTACTTC
NA TRBJ2-3 TRBV12-5 NA CASGLATGSYTDTQYF TGTGCTAGTGGTTTGGCGACCGGGTCTTACACAGATACGCAGTATTTT
NA TRBJ2-1 TRBV4-1 TRBD2 CASSQTGLAGISSYNEQFF TGCGCCAGCAGCCAAACGGGACTAGCGGGGATAAGCTCCTACAATGAGCAGTTCTTC
NA TRBJ2-5 TRBV2 TRBD2 CASSNRGRGAGRVEQYF TGTGCCAGCAGTAACAGAGGGCGGGGGGCCGGACGTGTAGAGCAGTACTTC
NA TRBJ2-3 TRBV3-1 TRBD1 CASSQDAGTGVTDTQYF TGTGCCAGCAGCCAAGATGCCGGGACAGGGGTTACAGATACGCAGTATTTT
NA TRBJ1-2 TRBV4-1 TRBD1 CASTFSGTGGAGYGYTF TGCGCCAGCACCTTCTCCGGGACAGGGGGCGCGGGTTATGGCTACACCTTC
NA TRBJ1-1 TRBV11-2 NA CASTPRQMNTEAFF TGTGCCAGCACCCCGCGACAGATGAACACTGAAGCTTTCTTT
NA TRBJ1-5 TRBV20-1 NA CSATGHSNQPQHF TGCAGTGCTACAGGGCATAGCAATCAGCCCCAGCATTTT
NA TRBJ2-3 TRBV18 NA CASSPGSGYTDTQYF TGTGCCAGCTCACCAGGTAGCGGATACACAGATACGCAGTATTTT
many TRBJ2-7 TRBV25-1 TRBD1 CASSEYLLRQGWEQYF TGTGCCAGCAGTGAATACCTCCTCCGACAGGGGTGGGAGCAGTACTTC
NA TRBJ2-2 TRBV4-1 TRBD1 CASSARGTGDNGELFF TGCGCCAGCAGCGCCCGCGGGACAGGGGATAACGGGGAGCTGTTTTTT
once TRBJ1-2 TRBV4-1 TRBD1 CASSQDIFNAGGDGYTF TGCGCCAGCAGCCAAGATATCTTTAATGCAGGGGGAGATGGCTACACCTTC
NA TRBJ2-2 TRBV20-1 NA CSTSRRQTNTGELFF TGCAGTACTAGTAGAAGGCAAACGAACACCGGGGAGCTGTTTTTT
NA TRBJ2-5 TRBV29-1 NA CSGVGVGTQYF TGCAGCGGTGTCGGGGTGGGGACCCAGTACTTC
NA TRBJ2-3 TRBV6-5 NA CASSGQYTDTQYF TGTGCCAGCAGTGGACAGTACACAGATACGCAGTATTTT
NA TRBJ1-4 TRBV6-5 NA CASSYVMGRGNEKLFF TGTGCCAGCAGTTACGTCATGGGAAGGGGTAATGAAAAACTGTTTTTT
NA TRBJ2-1 TRBV5-1 NA CASSLGGAAGYNEQFF TGCGCCAGCAGCTTGGGTGGGGCCGCAGGGTACAATGAGCAGTTCTTC
few TRBJ2-7 TRBV5-6 NA CASSLRRSGPYEQYF TGTGCCAGCAGCCTCAGACGTAGCGGCCCCTACGAGCAGTACTTC
once TRBJ1-1 TRBV7-2 NA CASRRRTERTEAFF TGTGCCAGCAGACGTAGGACCGAGAGGACTGAAGCTTTCTTT
many TRBJ2-3 TRBV20-1 NA CSARDLISTDTQYF TGCAGTGCTAGAGATCTCATCAGCACAGATACGCAGTATTTT
NA TRBJ2-7 TRBV3-1 NA CASSQGRVANEQYF TGTGCCAGCAGCCAGGGTAGGGTCGCCAATGAGCAGTACTTC
few TRBJ1-2 TRBV7-2 NA CASSLDWGVIDGYTF TGTGCCAGCAGCTTAGATTGGGGTGTTATAGACGGCTACACCTTC
NA TRBJ2-1 TRBV6-6 NA CASSYRVPGTPYNEQFF TGTGCCAGCAGTTACAGGGTCCCCGGGACCCCATACAATGAGCAGTTCTTC
NA TRBJ2-7 TRBV6-5 NA CASSRTGRSSYEQYF TGTGCCAGCAGCCGCACCGGACGGAGCTCCTACGAGCAGTACTTC
NA TRBJ2-1 TRBV7-3 NA CASGLSRLPNEQFF TGTGCCAGCGGCTTAAGCCGTTTACCCAATGAGCAGTTCTTC
many TRBJ2-7 TRBV7-9 NA CASSSHSRDNSYEQYF TGTGCCAGCAGCTCCCACTCCCGGGACAACTCCTACGAGCAGTACTTC
many TRBJ2-5 TRBV2 NA CASSDKTQYF TGTGCCAGCAGTGACAAGACCCAGTACTTC
many TRBJ1-1 TRBV12-3/TRBV12-4 NA CASSREGTEAFF TGTGCCAGCAGCAGGGAGGGCACTGAAGCTTTCTTT
NA TRBJ2-7 TRBV12-3/TRBV12-4 NA CASSFWGDAYEQYF TGTGCCAGCAGTTTTTGGGGGGATGCCTACGAGCAGTACTTC
NA TRBJ2-3 TRBV5-1 TRBD1 CASSIGTGRDTQYF TGCGCCAGCAGCATCGGGACAGGGCGGGATACGCAGTATTTT
NA TRBJ2-3 TRBV7-9 NA CASSFRRSTDTQYF TGTGCCAGCAGCTTTCGTCGGTCCACAGATACGCAGTATTTT
once TRBJ2-7 TRBV28 NA CASRLDGTYEQYF TGTGCCAGCAGGCTCGACGGGACCTACGAGCAGTACTTC